This T cell receptor (beta chain) was retrieved from a study of T cells after yellow fever vaccination. This CDR3 contains 13 residues. Per germline, CDR1 MGHDK and CDR2 SYGVNS. Trimming cost V 2 bases and J 6 bases, with 8 bases left between them. TCRdb reprocessed the 5' RACE reads via MiXCR and lists one record per CDR3 protein. The data hold 200,000 to 250,000 distinct CDR3 sequences, with 6.5% to 8.5% observed a single time. The table lists this clonotype with a few counts. The sequence derives from a man aged 25-40 years who received the YFV17D yellow fever vaccine. This specimen consisted of CD4+ T cells sorted from PBMCs, obtained 15 days after the yellow fever booster vaccination. The chain uses TRBV25-1 and TRBJ2-4; D unresolved. The CDR3 loop reads CASSEGWGNIQYF. The CDR3 DNA is TGTGCCAGCAGTGAAGGGTGGGGAAACATTCAGTACTTC.